The text below deals with one TCR beta chain. What it recognizes is unknown. This specimen belongs to a study of identical twins. Whole-study findings and limits: Out-of-frame alpha sequences common to twins exhibited an excess of low generation probability.

Each CDR3 protein is one row after TCRdb ran MiXCR on the 5' RACE reads. Altogether 200,000 to 300,000 distinct CDR3 sequences are present, over 9.5% being singletons, with the ten largest covering 8% to 10%. V shed 3 bases and J shed 0 bases, with 18 bases lying between them. The CDR3 consists of 18 residues. The germline V gene encodes CDR1 KGHSH and CDR2 LQKENI. Healthy Caucasians were all of the donors. This clonotype was obtained from a man between 45 and 60 years old in good health. The sample consisted of memory T cells sorted from blood. The chain couples TRBV18 to TRBJ2-1; D gene unclear. For the CDR3, the DNA is TGTGCCAGCTCACCCGATTATAAAACCACAAGCTCCTACAATGAGCAGTTCTTC. Translated: CASSPDYKTTSSYNEQFF.